The rows below give T cell receptor beta chains drawn from one sample of a study of T cell responses to AZD1222 COVID-19 vaccine. The table came from immunoSEQ multiplex PCR; TCRdb's copy has only in-frame clones and leaves some out. The sample holds roughly 150,000 clones; around 93% are singletons and the top ten take 6% to 7%. Sequenced material: peripheral blood, taken 28 days after the second AZD1222 dose. These receptor sequences come from an adult who received the AZD1222 COVID-19 vaccine. Both conserved end residues are part of each CDR3. A D gene is named only where the DNA matches it firmly. Only some rows state a clone size, as once, few, many or a class for expanded clones.

j_gene: TRBJ1-6
d_gene: .
len: 14
abundance: .
v_gene: TRBV7-2
CDR3aa: CASSTGQWNSPLHF
CDR3nt: TGTGCCAGCAGCACCGGACAGTGGAATTCACCCCTCCACTTT

j_gene: TRBJ1-1
d_gene: .
len: 14
abundance: .
v_gene: TRBV18
CDR3aa: CASSPGQENTEAFF
CDR3nt: TGTGCCAGCTCACCGGGACAAGAGAACACTGAAGCTTTCTTT

j_gene: TRBJ2-1
d_gene: .
len: 15
abundance: .
v_gene: TRBV27
CDR3aa: CASSVRGGSAYEQFF
CDR3nt: TGTGCCAGCAGTGTTAGGGGGGGCTCAGCTTATGAGCAGTTCTTC

j_gene: TRBJ1-4
d_gene: .
len: 14
abundance: .
v_gene: TRBV5-4
CDR3aa: CASSRGGSNEKLFF
CDR3nt: TGTGCCAGCAGCCGAGGGGGTTCTAATGAAAAACTGTTTTTT

j_gene: TRBJ1-3
d_gene: .
len: 14
abundance: .
v_gene: TRBV28
CDR3aa: CASSSVDSGNTIYF
CDR3nt: TGTGCCAGCAGTTCAGTAGATTCCGGAAACACCATATATTTT

j_gene: TRBJ1-1
d_gene: .
len: 15
abundance: few
v_gene: TRBV27
CDR3aa: CASSLPPGSGTEAFF
CDR3nt: TGTGCCAGCAGTTTACCGCCAGGCTCGGGGACTGAAGCTTTCTTT

j_gene: TRBJ1-4
d_gene: .
len: 13
abundance: few
v_gene: TRBV7-2
CDR3aa: CASSTHPNEKLFF
CDR3nt: TGTGCCAGCAGCACACACCCCAATGAAAAACTGTTTTTT

j_gene: TRBJ1-4
d_gene: .
len: 18
abundance: .
v_gene: TRBV7-2
CDR3aa: CASSSRAFALRSDEKLFF
CDR3nt: TGTGCCAGCAGCAGCCGGGCCTTTGCCCTTCGGAGCGATGAAAAACTGTTTTTT

j_gene: TRBJ1-6
d_gene: TRBD1
len: 15
abundance: .
v_gene: TRBV5-5
CDR3aa: CASSPIGTDNSPLHF
CDR3nt: TGTGCCAGCAGCCCGATCGGGACAGACAATTCACCCCTCCACTTT

j_gene: TRBJ1-2
d_gene: .
len: 14
abundance: .
v_gene: TRBV6-5
CDR3aa: CASSRGEAWYGYTF
CDR3nt: TGTGCCAGCAGTCGGGGGGAGGCGTGGTATGGCTACACCTTC

j_gene: TRBJ1-1
d_gene: .
len: 14
abundance: .
v_gene: TRBV3-1/TRBV3-2
CDR3aa: CASSHINRNTEAFF
CDR3nt: TGTGCCAGCAGCCACATAAACAGGAACACTGAAGCTTTCTTT

j_gene: TRBJ2-7
d_gene: .
len: 15
abundance: .
v_gene: TRBV7-9
CDR3aa: CASSLGGTDGYEQYF
CDR3nt: TGTGCCAGCAGCTTGGGCGGGACAGATGGCTACGAGCAGTACTTC

j_gene: TRBJ1-5
d_gene: .
len: 14
abundance: .
v_gene: TRBV28
CDR3aa: CASSLGGGHQPQHF
CDR3nt: TGTGCCAGCAGTTTAGGAGGGGGTCATCAGCCCCAGCATTTT

j_gene: TRBJ1-5
d_gene: .
len: 15
abundance: .
v_gene: TRBV11-2
CDR3aa: CASSLSSRQNQPQHF
CDR3nt: TGTGCCAGCAGCTTATCGAGTCGTCAGAATCAGCCCCAGCATTTT

j_gene: TRBJ1-5
d_gene: .
len: 12
abundance: once
v_gene: TRBV10-3
CDR3aa: CAISEVGQPQHF
CDR3nt: TGTGCCATCAGTGAGGTGGGTCAGCCCCAGCATTTT

j_gene: TRBJ1-6
d_gene: .
len: 17
abundance: .
v_gene: TRBV7-9
CDR3aa: CASSLESDLFYNSPLHF
CDR3nt: TGTGCCAGCAGCTTAGAGTCAGATCTATTTTATAATTCACCCCTCCACTTT

j_gene: TRBJ2-7
d_gene: TRBD1
len: 12
abundance: .
v_gene: TRBV19
CDR3aa: CASSRTGSEQYF
CDR3nt: TGTGCCAGTAGTCGGACAGGAAGCGAGCAGTACTTC

j_gene: TRBJ1-5
d_gene: TRBD1
len: 13
abundance: .
v_gene: TRBV7-2
CDR3aa: CASSLGQGQPQHF
CDR3nt: TGTGCCAGCAGCTTAGGACAGGGTCAGCCCCAGCATTTT

j_gene: TRBJ2-1
d_gene: .
len: 16
abundance: .
v_gene: TRBV3-1/TRBV3-2
CDR3aa: CASSQAGHLTYNEQFF
CDR3nt: TGTGCCAGCAGCCAAGCCGGACACCTGACCTACAATGAGCAGTTCTTC

j_gene: TRBJ1-1
d_gene: .
len: 13
abundance: .
v_gene: TRBV6-5
CDR3aa: CASSYGSNTEAFF
CDR3nt: TGTGCCAGCAGTTATGGCAGCAACACTGAAGCTTTCTTT

j_gene: TRBJ2-5
d_gene: TRBD1
len: 15
abundance: .
v_gene: TRBV28
CDR3aa: CASSLSQGVKETQYF
CDR3nt: TGTGCCAGCAGTTTATCACAGGGGGTAAAAGAGACCCAGTACTTC

j_gene: TRBJ1-2
d_gene: .
len: 15
abundance: once
v_gene: TRBV4-2
CDR3aa: CASSQVETENYGYTF
CDR3nt: TGTGCCAGCAGCCAAGTAGAGACAGAGAACTATGGCTACACCTTC

j_gene: TRBJ1-2
d_gene: .
len: 17
abundance: .
v_gene: TRBV9
CDR3aa: CASSPTPFSPANYGYTF
CDR3nt: TGTGCCAGCAGCCCGACCCCGTTCTCCCCCGCTAACTATGGCTACACCTTC

j_gene: TRBJ2-1
d_gene: TRBD1
len: 17
abundance: .
v_gene: TRBV11-3
CDR3aa: CASSLGEGTGIYNEQFF
CDR3nt: TGTGCCAGCAGCTTAGGGGAGGGGACAGGGATTTACAATGAGCAGTTCTTC

j_gene: TRBJ2-1
d_gene: TRBD1
len: 14
abundance: .
v_gene: TRBV27
CDR3aa: CASRQSTGNNEQFF
CDR3nt: TGTGCCAGCAGACAATCGACAGGGAACAATGAGCAGTTCTTC

j_gene: TRBJ1-4
d_gene: TRBD1
len: 16
abundance: once
v_gene: TRBV9
CDR3aa: CASSSSGGQPLEKLFF
CDR3nt: TGTGCCAGCAGCTCAAGTGGGGGACAGCCTTTAGAAAAACTGTTTTTT

j_gene: TRBJ2-3
d_gene: TRBD2
len: 18
abundance: once
v_gene: TRBV7-9
CDR3aa: CASTLLELAGISTDTQYF
CDR3nt: TGTGCCAGCACCCTACTTGAACTAGCGGGGATAAGCACAGATACGCAGTATTTT

j_gene: TRBJ1-2
d_gene: .
len: 13
abundance: .
v_gene: TRBV30
CDR3aa: CAWSEWGANGYTF
CDR3nt: TGTGCCTGGAGTGAATGGGGAGCGAATGGCTACACCTTC

j_gene: TRBJ2-7
d_gene: .
len: 15
abundance: .
v_gene: TRBV19
CDR3aa: CASKVGTRGYYEQYF
CDR3nt: TGTGCCAGTAAGGTGGGGACTCGGGGTTACTACGAGCAGTACTTC

j_gene: TRBJ1-1
d_gene: TRBD1
len: 14
abundance: once
v_gene: TRBV7-9
CDR3aa: CASSWGTVGTEAFF
CDR3nt: TGTGCCAGCAGCTGGGGGACAGTGGGAACTGAAGCTTTCTTT

j_gene: TRBJ1-6
d_gene: .
len: 18
abundance: .
v_gene: TRBV28
CDR3aa: CASSLGNYKSSYNSPLHF
CDR3nt: TGTGCCAGCAGTTTGGGGAACTACAAGAGCTCCTATAATTCACCCCTCCACTTT

j_gene: TRBJ1-2
d_gene: .
len: 13
abundance: .
v_gene: TRBV5-1
CDR3aa: CASREDSSYGYTF
CDR3nt: TGCGCCAGCAGGGAGGACAGCTCCTATGGCTACACCTTC